The clone carrying this T cell receptor beta chain was recorded many times. The antigen remains undetermined. The data originate from a study of prognosis after radiotherapy for stage I lung cancer. With two-round multiplex PCR, TCR beta CDR3 sequences were amplified from genomic DNA. First-round PCR employed TRBV- and TRBJ-specific primers for each gene. TCRdb passed the multiplex PCR reads through MiXCR, listing each CDR3 protein once. The repertoire holds around 30,000 distinct CDR3 sequences, with 32% as singletons. Study results and limitations: Where distant metastases developed, patients had lower Shannon entropy after stereotactic body radiation therapy. A drop in unique TCR clone counts was seen after stereotactic body radiation therapy, median around 10,000 versus 6,900. It was not determined whether the expanded TCR clones were tumor-specific.

Here the sequenced sample was PBMCs, taken before or after stereotactic body radiation therapy (not recorded which). The sequence derives from a donor over 45 with non-small cell lung cancer.

CDR3 loop: CSVEAREVVAGVAGELFF. The CDR3 nucleotides are TGCAGCGTTGAGGCCCGGGAGGTAGTAGCGGGAGTAGCCGGGGAGCTGTTTTTT. The V call is TRBV29-1, the J call TRBJ2-2; the match to TRBD2 covers 9 bases. Germline CDR1 is SQVTM and CDR2 is ANQGSEA. V was pared by 3 bases and J by 6 bases, with 17 bases of the junction left unmatched. This CDR3 comprises 18 residues.